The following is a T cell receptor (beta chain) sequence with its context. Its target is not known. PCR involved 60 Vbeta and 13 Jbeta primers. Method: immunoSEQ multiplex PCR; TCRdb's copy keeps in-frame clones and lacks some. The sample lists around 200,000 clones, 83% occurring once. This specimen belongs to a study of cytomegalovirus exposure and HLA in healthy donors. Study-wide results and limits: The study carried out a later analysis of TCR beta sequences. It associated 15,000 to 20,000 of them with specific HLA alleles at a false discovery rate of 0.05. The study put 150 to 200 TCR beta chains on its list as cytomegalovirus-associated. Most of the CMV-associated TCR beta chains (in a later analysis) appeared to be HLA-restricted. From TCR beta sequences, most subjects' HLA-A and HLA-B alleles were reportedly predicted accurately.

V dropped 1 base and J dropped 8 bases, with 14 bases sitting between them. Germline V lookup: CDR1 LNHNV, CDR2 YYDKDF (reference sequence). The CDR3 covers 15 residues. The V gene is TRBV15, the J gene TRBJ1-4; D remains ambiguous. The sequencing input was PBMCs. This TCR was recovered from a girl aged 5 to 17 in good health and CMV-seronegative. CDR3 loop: CATSRAAGEFEKLFF. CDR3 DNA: TGTGCCACCAGCAGAGCTGCGGGAGAGTTCGAAAAACTGTTTTTT.